What follows are 10 T cell receptor beta chains derived from one specimen sequenced in a study of blood T cell repertoires in COVID-19. The table came from immunoSEQ multiplex PCR; TCRdb's copy has only in-frame clones and leaves some out. This sample has roughly 100,000 clones; around 87% occur once, and the top ten carry approximately 30%. The sequenced sample consisted of peripheral blood. These receptors came from a woman older than 75 with acute or convalescent COVID-19.

This clone has only a few counts. The CDR3, as DNA: TGCGCCAGCAGCTCTCTCGGGGGGGGCCGTAACACCGGGGAGCTGTTTTTT. Protein: CASSSLGGGRNTGELFF. The chain combines TRBV5-1 with TRBJ2-2; 8 bases line up with TRBD2. The V segment lost 3 bases and the J segment 2 bases; nucleotides outside the gene matches: 9. The germline CDR1 and CDR2 sequences are SGHRS and YFSETQ. CDR3 length: 17 amino acids. Full variable domain (rest looked up from reference TRBV5-1 and TRBJ2-2): KAGVTQTPRYLIKTRGQQVTLSCSPISGHRSVSWYQQTPGQGLQFLFEYFSETQRNKGNFPGRFSGRQFSNSRSEMNVSTLELGDSALYLCASSSLGGGRNTGELFFGEGSRLTVL.

The chain is built from TRBV7-9 and TRBJ1-5; D not certain. The V gene's germline CDR1 is SEHNR and CDR2 FQNEAQ (reference sequence). There are 15 residues in the CDR3. V lost 4 bases and J 1 base, leaving 11 bases between the germline ends. CDR3 loop: CASSSGFRSNQPQHF. The CDR3 DNA follows: TGTGCCAGCAGCTCGGGGTTCAGGAGCAATCAGCCCCAGCATTTT.

In the case of this clone: Mismatch with germline at one junction end may stem from a read error. V is TRBV5-4 and J is TRBJ2-7; TRBD1 agrees at 11 bases. CDR3 length: 15 residues. Per the germline V gene, CDR1 is SGHNT and CDR2 is YYREEE (reference sequence). CDR3 sequence reads: CASSLAGQGDYEQYF. DNA for the CDR3: TGTGCCAGCAGTTTGGCGGGACAGGGGGACTACGAGCAGTACTTC.

The rearrangement joins TRBV5-6 to TRBJ1-2, with 7 bases matching TRBD1. Per germline, CDR1 SGHDT and CDR2 YYEEEE. The CDR3 sequence is 13 residues long. After removal of 4 bases from V and 5 bases from J, the junction contained 5 bases not matched to a gene. The CDR3 protein is CASSPTGRYGYTF. Here the CDR3 DNA reads TGTGCCAGCAGCCCGACAGGGAGGTATGGCTACACCTTC.

The chain carries TRBV5-5 and TRBJ1-5; D unclear. The CDR3 loop spans 13 amino acids. Trimming pared 0 bases from V and 3 bases from J, leaving 4 bases between. CDR1 is SGHKS, CDR2 YYEKEE, per germline (reference sequence). CDR3 in DNA: TGTGCCAGCAGCTTGGAATACAATCAGCCCCAGCATTTT. This translates into CASSLEYNQPQHF.

This chain links TRBV13 with TRBJ2-2, with 8 bases fitting TRBD1. The germline V gene encodes CDR1 PRHDT and CDR2 FYEKMQ (reference sequence). CDR3 length equals 14 residues. After removal of 5 bases from V and 8 bases from J, the junction contained 7 bases not matched to a gene. The CDR3 coding sequence is TGTGCCAGCAGCACCCGGACAGGGTCTGGGGAGCTGTTTTTT. Its protein is CASSTRTGSGELFF.

This clone was seen a handful of times. The V and J genes are TRBV4-1 and TRBJ1-1; tentative D call: TRBD1 (5 bases). The length of the CDR3 is 14 residues. V was trimmed by 1 base and J by 5 bases, leaving 11 bases between them. The germline gives CDR1 MGHRA, CDR2 YSYEKL. The CDR3 DNA sequence: TGCGCCAGCAGCCAAGGCTCAGCAGGGACTGAAGCTTTCTTT. Translation: CASSQGSAGTEAFF.

The J gene is TRBJ1-5, the V gene TRBV18, with 7 positions matching TRBD1. Germline lookup yields CDR1 KGHSH and CDR2 LQKENI. V dropped 5 bases and J dropped 0; count of bases not matched to a gene: 4. This CDR3 is 15 amino acids long. The CDR3 is CASSSGQNSNQPQHF. The CDR3 DNA follows: TGTGCCAGCTCATCGGGACAGAATAGCAATCAGCCCCAGCATTTT.

The CDR3 sequence: CASRKTGHNSPLHF. CDR3 sequence (DNA): TGTGCCAGCAGGAAGACAGGCCACAATTCACCCCTCCACTTT. The rearrangement links TRBV2 to TRBJ1-6; D is perhaps TRBD1 (6 bases). V shed 6 bases and J shed 7 bases, with 13 bases lying between them. The CDR3 is made up of 14 amino acids. The germline CDR1 and CDR2 sequences are SNHLY and FYNNEI.

V gene TRBV25-1 combines with J gene TRBJ2-7; 10 nucleotides align to TRBD1. The CDR3 runs 15 residues. Germline loops: CDR1 MGHDK, CDR2 SYGVNS. With 2 bases clipped from V and 10 bases from J, the junction kept 11 bases outside the gene matches. CDR3 sequence (DNA): TGTGCCAGCAGTGAAAGTGACAGGGGGCCGTTCGGTCAGTACTTC. This codes for CASSESDRGPFGQYF.